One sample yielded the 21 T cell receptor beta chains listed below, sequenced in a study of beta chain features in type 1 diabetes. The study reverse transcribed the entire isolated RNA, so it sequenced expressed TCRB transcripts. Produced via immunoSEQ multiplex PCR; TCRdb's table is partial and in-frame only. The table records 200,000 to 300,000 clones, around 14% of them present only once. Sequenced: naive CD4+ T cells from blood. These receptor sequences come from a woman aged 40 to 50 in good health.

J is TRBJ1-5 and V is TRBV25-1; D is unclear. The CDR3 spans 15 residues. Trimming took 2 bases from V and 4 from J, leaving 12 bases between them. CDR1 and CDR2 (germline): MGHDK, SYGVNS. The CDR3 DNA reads TGTGCCAGCAGTGAAGGGTATGGGCAGAATCAGCCCCAGCATTTT. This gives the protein CASSEGYGQNQPQHF.

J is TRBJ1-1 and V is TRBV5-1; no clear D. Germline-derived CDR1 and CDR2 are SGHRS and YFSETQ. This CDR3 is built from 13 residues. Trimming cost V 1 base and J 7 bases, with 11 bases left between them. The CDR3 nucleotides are TGCGCCAGCAGCTTGATCGTCACAGATGAAGCTTTCTTT. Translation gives CASSLIVTDEAFF.

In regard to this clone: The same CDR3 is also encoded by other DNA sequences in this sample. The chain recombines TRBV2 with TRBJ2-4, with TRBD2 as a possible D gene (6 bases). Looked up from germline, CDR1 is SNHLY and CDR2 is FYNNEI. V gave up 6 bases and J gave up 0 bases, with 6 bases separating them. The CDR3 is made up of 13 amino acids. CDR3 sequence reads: CASRGLAKNIQYF. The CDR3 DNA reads TGTGCCAGCAGGGGACTAGCCAAAAACATTCAGTACTTC.

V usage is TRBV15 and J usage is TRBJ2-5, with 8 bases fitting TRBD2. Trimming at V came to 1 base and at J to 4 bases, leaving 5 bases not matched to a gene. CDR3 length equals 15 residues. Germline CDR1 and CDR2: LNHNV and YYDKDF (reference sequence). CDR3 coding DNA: TGTGCCACCAGCAGAGCCCGGGAGGGGGGAGAGACCCAGTACTTC. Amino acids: CATSRAREGGETQYF.

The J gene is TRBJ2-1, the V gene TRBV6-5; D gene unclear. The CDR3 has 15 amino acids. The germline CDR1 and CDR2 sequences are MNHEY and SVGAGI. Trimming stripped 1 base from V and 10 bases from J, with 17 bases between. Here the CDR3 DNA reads TGTGCCAGCAGTTACTTCGAACTCTCTGGTCGGGAGCAGTTCTTC. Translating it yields CASSYFELSGREQFF.

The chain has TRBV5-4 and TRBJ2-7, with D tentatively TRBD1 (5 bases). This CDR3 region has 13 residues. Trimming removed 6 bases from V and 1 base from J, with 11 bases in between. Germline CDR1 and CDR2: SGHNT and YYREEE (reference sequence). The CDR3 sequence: CASTLRGSYEQYF. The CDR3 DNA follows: TGTGCCAGCACGCTTAGGGGTTCCTACGAGCAGTACTTC.

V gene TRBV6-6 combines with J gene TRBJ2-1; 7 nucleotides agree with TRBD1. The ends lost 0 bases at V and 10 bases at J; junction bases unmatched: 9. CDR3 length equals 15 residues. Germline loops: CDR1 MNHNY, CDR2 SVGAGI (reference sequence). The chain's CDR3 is CASSYSPGGVLEQFF. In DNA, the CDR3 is TGTGCCAGCAGTTACTCCCCAGGGGGAGTCCTCGAGCAGTTCTTC.

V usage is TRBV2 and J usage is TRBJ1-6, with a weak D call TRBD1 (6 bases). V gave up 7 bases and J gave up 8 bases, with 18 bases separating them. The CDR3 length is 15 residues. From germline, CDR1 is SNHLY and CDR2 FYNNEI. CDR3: CASTNQGTSDSPLHF. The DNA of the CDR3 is TGTGCCAGCACCAATCAGGGGACGTCTGATTCACCCCTCCACTTT.

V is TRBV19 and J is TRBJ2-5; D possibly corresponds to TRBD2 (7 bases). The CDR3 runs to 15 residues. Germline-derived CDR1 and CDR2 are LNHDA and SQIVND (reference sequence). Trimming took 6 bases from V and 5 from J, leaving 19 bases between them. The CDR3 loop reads CASSQDGGPVETQYF. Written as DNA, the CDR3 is TGTGCCAGTAGCCAAGACGGGGGGCCGGTTGAGACCCAGTACTTC.

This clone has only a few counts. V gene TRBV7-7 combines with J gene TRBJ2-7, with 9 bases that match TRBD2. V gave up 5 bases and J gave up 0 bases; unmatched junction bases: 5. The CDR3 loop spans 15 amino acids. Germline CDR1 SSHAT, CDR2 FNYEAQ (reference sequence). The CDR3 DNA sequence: TGTGCCAGCAGCCTCAGAGCGGGGGGCTCCTACGAGCAGTACTTC. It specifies CASSLRAGGSYEQYF.

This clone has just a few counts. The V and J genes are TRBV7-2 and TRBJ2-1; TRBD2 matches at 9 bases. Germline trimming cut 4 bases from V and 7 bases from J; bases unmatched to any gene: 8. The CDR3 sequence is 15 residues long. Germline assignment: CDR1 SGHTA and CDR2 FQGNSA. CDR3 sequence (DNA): TGTGCCAGCAGCTATTCTAGCGGGACCTTGAATGAGCAGTTCTTC. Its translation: CASSYSSGTLNEQFF.

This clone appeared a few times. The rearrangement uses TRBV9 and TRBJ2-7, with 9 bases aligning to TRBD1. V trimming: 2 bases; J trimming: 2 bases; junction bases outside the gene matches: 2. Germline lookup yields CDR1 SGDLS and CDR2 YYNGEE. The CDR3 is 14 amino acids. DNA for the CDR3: TGTGCCAGCAGCGTCAGACAGGGGGCCTACGAGCAGTACTTC. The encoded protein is CASSVRQGAYEQYF.

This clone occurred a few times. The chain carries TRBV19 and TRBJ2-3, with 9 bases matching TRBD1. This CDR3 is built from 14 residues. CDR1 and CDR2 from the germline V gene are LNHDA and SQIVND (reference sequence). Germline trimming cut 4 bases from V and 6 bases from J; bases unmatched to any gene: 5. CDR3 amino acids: CASSTGQGWDTQYF. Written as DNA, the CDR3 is TGTGCCAGTAGTACCGGACAGGGGTGGGATACGCAGTATTTT.

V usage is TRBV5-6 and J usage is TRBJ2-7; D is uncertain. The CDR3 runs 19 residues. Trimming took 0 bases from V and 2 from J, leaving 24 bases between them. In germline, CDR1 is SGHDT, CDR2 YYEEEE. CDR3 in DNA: TGTGCCAGCAGCTTGGGGCGCCTACGGAGCCCCCATGACGCCTACGAGCAGTACTTC. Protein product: CASSLGRLRSPHDAYEQYF. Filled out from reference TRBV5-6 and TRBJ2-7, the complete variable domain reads DAGVTQSPTHLIKTRGQQVTLRCSPKSGHDTVSWYQQALGQGPQFIFQYYEEEERQRGNFPDRFSGHQFPNYSSELNVNALLLGDSALYLCASSLGRLRSPHDAYEQYFGPGTRLTVT.

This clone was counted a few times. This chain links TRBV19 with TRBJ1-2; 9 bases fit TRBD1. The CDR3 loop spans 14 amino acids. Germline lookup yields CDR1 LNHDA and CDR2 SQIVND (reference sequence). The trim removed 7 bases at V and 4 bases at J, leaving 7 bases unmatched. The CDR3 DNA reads TGTGCCAGTAATACAGGGGGCATAGGCTATGGCTACACCTTC. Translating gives CASNTGGIGYGYTF.

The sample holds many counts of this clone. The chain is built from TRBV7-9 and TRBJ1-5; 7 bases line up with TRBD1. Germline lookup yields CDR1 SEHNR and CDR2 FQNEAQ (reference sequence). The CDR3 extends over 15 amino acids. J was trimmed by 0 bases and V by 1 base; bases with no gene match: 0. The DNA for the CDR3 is TGTGCCAGCAGCTTAGGGGACAGTAGCAATCAGCCCCAGCATTTT. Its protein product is CASSLGDSSNQPQHF.

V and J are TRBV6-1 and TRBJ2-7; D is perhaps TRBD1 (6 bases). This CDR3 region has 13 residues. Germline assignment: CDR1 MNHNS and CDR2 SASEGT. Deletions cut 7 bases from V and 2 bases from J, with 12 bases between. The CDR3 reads CASNWDIAYEQYF. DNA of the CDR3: TGTGCCAGCAACTGGGACATAGCCTACGAGCAGTACTTC.

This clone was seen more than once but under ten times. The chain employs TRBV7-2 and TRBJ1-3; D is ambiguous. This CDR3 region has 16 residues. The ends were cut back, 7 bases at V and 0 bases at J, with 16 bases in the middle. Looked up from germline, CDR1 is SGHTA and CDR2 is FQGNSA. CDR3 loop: CASTAESAHSGNTIYF. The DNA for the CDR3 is TGTGCCAGCACCGCGGAATCAGCCCACTCTGGAAACACCATATATTTT.

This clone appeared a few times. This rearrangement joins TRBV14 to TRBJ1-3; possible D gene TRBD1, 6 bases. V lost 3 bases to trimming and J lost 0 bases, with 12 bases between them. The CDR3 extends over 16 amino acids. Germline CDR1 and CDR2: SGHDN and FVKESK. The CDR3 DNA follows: TGTGCCAGCAGCCACCGGACAGACAGCTCTGGAAACACCATATATTTT. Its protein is CASSHRTDSSGNTIYF.

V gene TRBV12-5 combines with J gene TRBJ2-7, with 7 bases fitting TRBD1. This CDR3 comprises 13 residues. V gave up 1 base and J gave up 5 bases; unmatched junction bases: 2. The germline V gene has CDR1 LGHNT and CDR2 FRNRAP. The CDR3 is CASGLEGADEQYF. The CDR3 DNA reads TGTGCTAGTGGTTTGGAGGGGGCTGACGAGCAGTACTTC.

The CDR3 loop is CASIRDYNSPLHF. CDR3 nucleotides: TGTGCCAGCATCAGGGACTATAATTCACCCCTCCACTTT. The chain joins TRBV28 to TRBJ1-6; D may be TRBD1 (5 bases). The germline gives CDR1 MDHEN, CDR2 SYDVKM. Between the trimmed V and J ends, which lost 7 bases and 3 bases, there was a span of 7 bases. There are 13 residues in the CDR3.